The T cell receptor beta chain under discussion was sequenced for a study of blood T cell repertoires in COVID-19. The overall study: Whether acute or convalescent, the COVID-19 samples came from the United States, Italy and Spain. T cells, B-cell-depleted T cells, or PBMCs supplied cDNA or gDNA.

Authors' methods: It was from reference gene primer amplification that nucleated cell counts were estimated. The protocol was immunoSEQ multiplex PCR, while the TCRdb copy is restricted to in-frame clones and leaves out a portion. V and J calls and clone size are given by that table; D and trimming were obtained from the DNA. The table has 100,000 to 150,000 clones, under 90% seen once; the top ten hold 10% to 15%. The V gene lost 4 bases and the J gene lost 1 base, with 14 bases spanning the gap. The CDR3 runs to 15 residues. Germline CDR1 and CDR2: SGHDT and YYEEEE. Sequenced input: peripheral blood. The TCR comes from a woman aged 55-75 years with acute or convalescent COVID-19. This chain links TRBV5-6 with TRBJ1-1; D is possibly TRBD1 (5 bases). CDR3 in amino acids: CASSAARDRNTEAFF. The DNA for the CDR3 is TGTGCCAGCAGCGCCGCCAGGGATCGGAACACTGAAGCTTTCTTT.